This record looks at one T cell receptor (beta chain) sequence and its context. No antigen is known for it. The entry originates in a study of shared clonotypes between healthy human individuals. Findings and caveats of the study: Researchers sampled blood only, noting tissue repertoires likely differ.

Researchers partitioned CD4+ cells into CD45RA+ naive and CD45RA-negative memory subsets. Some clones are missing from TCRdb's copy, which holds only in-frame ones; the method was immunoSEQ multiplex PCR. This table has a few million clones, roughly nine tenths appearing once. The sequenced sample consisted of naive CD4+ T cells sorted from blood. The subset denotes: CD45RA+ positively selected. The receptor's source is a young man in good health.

The CDR3: CASSIRTVMNTEAFF. The CDR3 DNA sequence: TGCGCCAGCTCGATACGGACAGTTATGAACACTGAAGCTTTCTTT. This chain uses TRBV4-1 with TRBJ1-1; D is perhaps TRBD1 (6 bases). The germline V gene has CDR1 MGHRA and CDR2 YSYEKL. The CDR3 is made up of 15 amino acids. Trimming took off 8 bases at V and 0 bases at J, with 16 bases between the two ends.